This TCR beta chain was obtained from a study of T-cell memory formation after mild COVID-19. Overall study results and limits: Researchers report contracting CD4+ clones mostly in CM and EM, with CD8+ clones in EMRA.

Using its own MiXCR run on the 5' RACE reads, TCRdb lists one record per CDR3 protein. Of about 290,000 distinct CDR3 sequences in the sample, approximately 15% were seen once. This clonotype was seen just once. The antigen remains undetermined. The sequencing sample was made of PBMCs or a T cell subset sorted from them (not recorded which). This receptor was obtained from a young man who had mild COVID-19 (a few samples of this study predate the infection). Cell type and time point are not known.

CDR3 nucleotides: TGTGCCAGCAGCTCTGTGATGCGTAATCAGCCCCAGCATTTT. Translation: CASSSVMRNQPQHF. The chain carries TRBV5-6 and TRBJ1-5; D gene uncertain. Germline V lookup: CDR1 SGHDT, CDR2 YYEEEE. V was cut by 3 bases and J by 4 bases, with 11 bases left in between. The CDR3 is made up of 14 amino acids. The full variable domain, rest sourced from reference TRBV5-6 and TRBJ1-5, is DAGVTQSPTHLIKTRGQQVTLRCSPKSGHDTVSWYQQALGQGPQFIFQYYEEEERQRGNFPDRFSGHQFPNYSSELNVNALLLGDSALYLCASSSVMRNQPQHFGDGTRLSIL.